The table lists the clone carrying this T cell receptor (beta chain) with a count of one. Its target is not known. Germline V lookup: CDR1 SGHVS, CDR2 FNYEAQ. The V end lost 2 bases, the J end lost 0 bases, and 26 bases lay between the germline ends. This CDR3 has 21 residues. TCRdb re-analysed the reads in MiXCR, keeping a single row per CDR3 protein. Altogether about 570,000 distinct CDR3 sequences are present, around two fifths being singletons, with the ten largest covering 48%. This entry comes from a study of T cell repertoires in cytomegalovirus infection. The sequencing used cultured PBMCs, collected from culture after CMV antigen stimulation. This chain joins TRBV7-6 and TRBJ2-1; the D gene is possibly TRBD1 (6 bases). The sequence was collected from a human donor in good health (CMV status not recorded). Some clones in this sample may be carry-over from other donors' samples. The CDR3 here is CASSLWGNTGSSFRSYNEQFF. DNA for the CDR3: TGTGCCAGCAGCTTATGGGGAAACACAGGGAGCTCGTTCCGCTCCTACAATGAGCAGTTCTTC.